Listed below are T cell receptor beta chains from one sample, sequenced in a study of radiotherapy plus CTLA-4 blockade in lung cancer. Profiling relied on immunoSEQ multiplex PCR, and the TCRdb table lists in-frame clones only, not all of them. The profile covers 110,000 or so clones, with 78% appearing a single time and around 4.8% taken by the ten largest. This sample comprised peripheral blood, obtained from a patient treated with radiotherapy plus ipilimumab. These receptors all come from a human donor with non-small cell lung cancer who had a partial response to radiotherapy plus ipilimumab. Each CDR3 is given with its conserved first and last residue. Fields, in order: clone size, D gene, V gene, J gene, CDR3 DNA, CDR3 protein. The D gene is left open where the match is weak. Expanded clones are given a class, and other clones once, few, many or no size at all.

clone size: -
D gene: TRBD2
V gene: TRBV7-9
J gene: TRBJ2-5
CDR3 DNA: TGTGCCAGCAGCTTAAGACCTTCCGGACTAGCAGAGACCCAGTACTTC
CDR3 protein: CASSLRPSGLAETQYF

clone size: -
D gene: TRBD2
V gene: TRBV19
J gene: TRBJ2-5
CDR3 DNA: TGTGCCAGTAGCAAACTAGCGGGAGTCTCCGTTGAGACCCAGTACTTC
CDR3 protein: CASSKLAGVSVETQYF

clone size: -
D gene: TRBD1
V gene: TRBV19
J gene: TRBJ2-1
CDR3 DNA: TGTGCCAGTAGCCAACAGGGGGCCTTGTTCTTC
CDR3 protein: CASSQQGALFF

clone size: -
D gene: TRBD2
V gene: TRBV27
J gene: TRBJ2-1
CDR3 DNA: TGTGCCAGCAGTTTCACCTCTAGCGGGAGGACACAGCGCGAGCAGTTCTTC
CDR3 protein: CASSFTSSGRTQREQFF

clone size: -
D gene: TRBD2
V gene: TRBV7-2
J gene: TRBJ2-7
CDR3 DNA: TGTGCCAGCAGCTTAAATTGGGGACTAGCGTTAGAGCAGTACTTC
CDR3 protein: CASSLNWGLALEQYF

clone size: few
D gene: -
V gene: TRBV2
J gene: TRBJ2-3
CDR3 DNA: TGTGCCAGCAGTGTTTGGGCGACAGATACGCAGTATTTT
CDR3 protein: CASSVWATDTQYF

clone size: -
D gene: -
V gene: TRBV6-5
J gene: TRBJ1-1
CDR3 DNA: TGTGCCAGCAGTACCCGGGACATTGAAGCTTTCTTT
CDR3 protein: CASSTRDIEAFF

clone size: many
D gene: TRBD1
V gene: TRBV18
J gene: TRBJ1-3
CDR3 DNA: TGTGCCAGCTCACCAGGGGACAGGGGGCTTGTACGCTCTGGAAACACCATATATTTT
CDR3 protein: CASSPGDRGLVRSGNTIYF

clone size: -
D gene: -
V gene: TRBV6-5
J gene: TRBJ2-2
CDR3 DNA: TGTGCCAGCAGGCCGGGACAACTTAACACCGGGGAGCTGTTTTTT
CDR3 protein: CASRPGQLNTGELFF

clone size: -
D gene: TRBD2
V gene: TRBV7-9
J gene: TRBJ2-7
CDR3 DNA: TGTGCCAGCAGCTTAGGGGGTAGCGGGAGGGCCACAGGCGAGCAGTACTTC
CDR3 protein: CASSLGGSGRATGEQYF

clone size: -
D gene: -
V gene: TRBV5-1
J gene: TRBJ2-5
CDR3 DNA: TGCGCCAGCAGATTAGGGGTTGGGCAACTCCAAGAGACCCAGTACTTC
CDR3 protein: CASRLGVGQLQETQYF

clone size: -
D gene: -
V gene: TRBV5-1
J gene: TRBJ2-6
CDR3 DNA: TGCGCCAGCAGCTTATGGTCGCCAGGGGACCTCATAGCCTCTGGGGCCAACGTCCTGACTTTC
CDR3 protein: CASSLWSPGDLIASGANVLTF

clone size: few
D gene: -
V gene: TRBV19
J gene: TRBJ1-5
CDR3 DNA: TGTGCCAGTAGTATAGTCGGGACAATTTCCAATCAGCCCCAGCATTTT
CDR3 protein: CASSIVGTISNQPQHF

clone size: -
D gene: TRBD1
V gene: TRBV7-6
J gene: TRBJ2-2
CDR3 DNA: TGTGCCAGCATCCCCACCCCCCGGACAGGGAACACCGGGGAGCTGTTTTTT
CDR3 protein: CASIPTPRTGNTGELFF